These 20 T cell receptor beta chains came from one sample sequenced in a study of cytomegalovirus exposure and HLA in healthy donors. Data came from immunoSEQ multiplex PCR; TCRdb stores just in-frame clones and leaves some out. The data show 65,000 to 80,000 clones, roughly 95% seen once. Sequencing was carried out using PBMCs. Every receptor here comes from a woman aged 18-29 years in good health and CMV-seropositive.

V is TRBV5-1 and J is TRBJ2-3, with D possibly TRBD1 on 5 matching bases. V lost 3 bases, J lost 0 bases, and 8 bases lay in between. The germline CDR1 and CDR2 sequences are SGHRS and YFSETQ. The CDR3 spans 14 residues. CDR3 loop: CASSSTGSTDTQYF. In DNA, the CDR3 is TGCGCCAGCAGCTCCACAGGTAGCACAGATACGCAGTATTTT.

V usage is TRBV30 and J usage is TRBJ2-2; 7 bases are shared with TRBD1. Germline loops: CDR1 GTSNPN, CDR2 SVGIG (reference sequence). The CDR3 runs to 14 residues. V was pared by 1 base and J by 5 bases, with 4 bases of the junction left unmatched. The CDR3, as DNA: TGTGCCTGGAGTGGACAGGGAAGGACCGGGGAGCTGTTTTTT. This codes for CAWSGQGRTGELFF.

CDR3 in DNA: TGTGCCAGCAGTTACTTAGGACTAGCGGGTGAGCAGTTCTTC. As protein: CASSYLGLAGEQFF. This chain links TRBV6-5 with TRBJ2-1, with 11 positions matching TRBD2. CDR3 length: 14 amino acids. Germline CDR1 reads MNHEY; CDR2 reads SVGAGI. The ends lost 1 base at V and 9 bases at J; junction bases unmatched: 2.

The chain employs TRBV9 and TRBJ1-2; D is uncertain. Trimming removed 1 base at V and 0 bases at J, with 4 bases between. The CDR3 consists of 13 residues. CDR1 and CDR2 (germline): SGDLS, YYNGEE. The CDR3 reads CASSVQANYGYTF. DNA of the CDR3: TGTGCCAGCAGCGTACAGGCTAACTATGGCTACACCTTC.

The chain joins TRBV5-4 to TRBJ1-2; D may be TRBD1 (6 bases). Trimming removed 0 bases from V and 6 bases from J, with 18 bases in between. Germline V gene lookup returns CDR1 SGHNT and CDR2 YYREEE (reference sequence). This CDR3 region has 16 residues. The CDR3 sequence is CASSLGHGGQGDGYTF. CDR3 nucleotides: TGTGCCAGCAGCTTGGGCCACGGGGGGCAGGGAGATGGCTACACCTTC.

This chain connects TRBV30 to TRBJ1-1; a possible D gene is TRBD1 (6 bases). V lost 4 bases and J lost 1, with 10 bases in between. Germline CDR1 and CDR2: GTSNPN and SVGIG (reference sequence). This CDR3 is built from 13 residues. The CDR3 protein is CAWNRVENTEAFF. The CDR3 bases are TGTGCCTGGAACAGGGTGGAGAACACTGAAGCTTTCTTT.

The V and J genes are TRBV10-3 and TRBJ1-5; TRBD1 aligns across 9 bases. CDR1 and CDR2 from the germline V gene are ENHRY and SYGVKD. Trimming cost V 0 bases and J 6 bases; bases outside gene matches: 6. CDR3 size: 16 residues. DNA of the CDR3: TGTGCCATCAGTGAGTCGAAAAGGACAGGGGTTCAGCCCCAGCATTTT. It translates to CAISESKRTGVQPQHF.

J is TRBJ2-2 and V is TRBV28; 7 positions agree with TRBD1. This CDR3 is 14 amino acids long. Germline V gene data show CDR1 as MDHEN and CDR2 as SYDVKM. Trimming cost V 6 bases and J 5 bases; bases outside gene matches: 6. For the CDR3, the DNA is TGTGCCAGCAGAAGGCAGGGGGTGACCGGGGAGCTGTTTTTT. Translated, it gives CASRRQGVTGELFF.

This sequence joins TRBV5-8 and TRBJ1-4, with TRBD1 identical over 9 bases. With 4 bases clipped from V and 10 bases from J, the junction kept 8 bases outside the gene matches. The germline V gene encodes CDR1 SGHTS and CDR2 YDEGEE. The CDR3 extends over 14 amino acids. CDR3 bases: TGTGCCAGCAGCGGACAGGGGTCTGTGGGAAAACTGTTTTTT. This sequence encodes CASSGQGSVGKLFF.

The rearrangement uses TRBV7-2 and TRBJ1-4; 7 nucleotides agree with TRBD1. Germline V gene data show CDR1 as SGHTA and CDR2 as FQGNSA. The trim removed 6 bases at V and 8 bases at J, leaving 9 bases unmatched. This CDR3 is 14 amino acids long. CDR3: CASRRTGVGEKLFF. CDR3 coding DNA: TGTGCCAGCAGAAGAACAGGGGTTGGGGAAAAACTGTTTTTT.

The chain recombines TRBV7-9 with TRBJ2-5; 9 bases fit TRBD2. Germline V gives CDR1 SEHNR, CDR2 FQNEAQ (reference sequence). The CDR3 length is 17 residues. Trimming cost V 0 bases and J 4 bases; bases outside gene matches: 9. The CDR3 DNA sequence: TGTGCCAGCAGCTTAGCGATTGGCGGGGGGGCTCGAGAGACCCAGTACTTC. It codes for CASSLAIGGGARETQYF.

This chain's CDR3 is CASSRGQTISTDTQYF. Written as DNA, the CDR3 is TGTGCCAGCAGCCGCGGACAGACGATAAGCACAGATACGCAGTATTTT. The V gene is TRBV5-4, the J gene TRBJ2-3; D may be TRBD1 (6 bases). Germline loops: CDR1 SGHNT, CDR2 YYREEE (reference sequence). The germline V and J ends were trimmed by 4 bases and 0 bases, with 15 bases remaining between them. This CDR3 spans 16 amino acids.

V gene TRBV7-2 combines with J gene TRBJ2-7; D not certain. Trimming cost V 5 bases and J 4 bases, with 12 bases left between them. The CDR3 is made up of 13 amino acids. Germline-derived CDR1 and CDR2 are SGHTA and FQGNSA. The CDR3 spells CASSPGYGYEQYF. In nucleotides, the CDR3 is TGTGCCAGCAGCCCAGGTTATGGTTACGAGCAGTACTTC.

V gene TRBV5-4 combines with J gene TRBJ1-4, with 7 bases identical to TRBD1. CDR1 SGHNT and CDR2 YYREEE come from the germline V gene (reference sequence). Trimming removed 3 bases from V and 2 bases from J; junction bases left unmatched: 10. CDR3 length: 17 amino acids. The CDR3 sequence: CASSSSQQGLTNEKLFF. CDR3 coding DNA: TGTGCCAGCAGCTCTTCCCAACAGGGGTTGACTAATGAAAAACTGTTTTTT.

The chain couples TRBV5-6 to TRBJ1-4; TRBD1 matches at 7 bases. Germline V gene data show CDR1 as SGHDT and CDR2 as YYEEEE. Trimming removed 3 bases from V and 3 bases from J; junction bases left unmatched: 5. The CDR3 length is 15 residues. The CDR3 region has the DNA TGTGCCAGCAGCTACATGACAGGGTCTAATGAAAAACTGTTTTTT. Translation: CASSYMTGSNEKLFF. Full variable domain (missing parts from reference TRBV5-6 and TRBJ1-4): DAGVTQSPTHLIKTRGQQVTLRCSPKSGHDTVSWYQQALGQGPQFIFQYYEEEERQRGNFPDRFSGHQFPNYSSELNVNALLLGDSALYLCASSYMTGSNEKLFFGSGTQLSVL.

The CDR3 loop is CAWSRGGIEKLFF. The CDR3 DNA reads as TGTGCCTGGAGTCGAGGAGGGATTGAAAAACTGTTTTTT. This chain links TRBV30 with TRBJ1-4; D remains ambiguous. Trimming took 2 bases from V and 7 from J, leaving 11 bases between them. Germline CDR1 reads GTSNPN; CDR2 reads SVGIG (reference sequence). The CDR3 length is 13 residues.

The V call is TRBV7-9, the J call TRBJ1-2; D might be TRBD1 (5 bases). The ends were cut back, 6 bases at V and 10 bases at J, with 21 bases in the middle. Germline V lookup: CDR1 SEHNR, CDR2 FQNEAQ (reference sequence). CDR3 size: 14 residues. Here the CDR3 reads CASSQQTADGAYTF. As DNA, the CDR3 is TGTGCCAGCAGTCAACAGACAGCCGACGGCGCCTACACCTTC. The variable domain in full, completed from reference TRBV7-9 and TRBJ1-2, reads DTGVSQNPRHKITKRGQNVTFRCDPISEHNRLYWYRQTLGQGPEFLTYFQNEAQLEKSRLLSDRFSAERPKGSFSTLEIQRTEQGDSAMYLCASSQQTADGAYTFGSGTRLTVV.

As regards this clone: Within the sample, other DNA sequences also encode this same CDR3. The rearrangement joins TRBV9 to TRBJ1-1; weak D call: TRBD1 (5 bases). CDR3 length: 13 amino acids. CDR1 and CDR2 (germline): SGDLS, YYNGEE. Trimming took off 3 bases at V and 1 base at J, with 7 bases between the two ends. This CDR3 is CASSGGQNTEAFF. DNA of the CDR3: TGTGCCAGCAGCGGTGGACAGAACACTGAAGCTTTCTTT.

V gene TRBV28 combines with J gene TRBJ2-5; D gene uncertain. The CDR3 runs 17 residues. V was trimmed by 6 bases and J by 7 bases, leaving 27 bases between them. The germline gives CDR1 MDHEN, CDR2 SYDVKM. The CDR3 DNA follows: TGTGCCAGCAGCCCCCAAGTTAGTAATAATATCCCTGGGACCCAGTACTTC. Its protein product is CASSPQVSNNIPGTQYF.

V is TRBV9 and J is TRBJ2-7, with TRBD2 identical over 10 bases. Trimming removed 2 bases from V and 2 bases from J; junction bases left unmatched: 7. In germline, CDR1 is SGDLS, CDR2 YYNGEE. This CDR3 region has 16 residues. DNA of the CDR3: TGTGCCAGCAGCGTGGGGGGACTAGCGCCTACCTACGAGCAGTACTTC. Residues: CASSVGGLAPTYEQYF.